The present T cell receptor (beta chain) was sequenced within a study of a mutant IDH1 vaccine in newly diagnosed glioma. Study as a whole: Patients were started on vaccination 4-6 weeks after radiotherapy alone, or with temozolomide cycles. The earlier regimen, radiotherapy, temozolomide, or both, was most often both. Visit V12 was conducted at week 35 as the safety follow-up. Visit V13 came later, at week 47.

Measured with immunoSEQ multiplex PCR; TCRdb has only the in-frame clones, and not every one. This sample has over 30,000 clones, with around 77% found just once. On this clone itself: Antigen: not known.

Study results and caveats: Pseudoprogression appears to have had no connection to changes in top peripheral T cell clonotypes.

Time point defined: week 35, safety follow-up. Each dose delivered 300 ug of mutant IDH1 20-mer peptide subcutaneously with imiquimod. The V end lost 4 bases, the J end lost 6 bases, and 7 bases lay between the germline ends. The CDR3 is 12 amino acids. The germline V gene encodes CDR1 MNHEY and CDR2 SMNVEV (reference sequence). This chain joins TRBV27 and TRBJ2-1; D remains ambiguous. The starting material was PBMCs, obtained from a glioma patient whose treatment included an IDH1 peptide vaccine. This clonotype was sampled from a woman younger than 45 with glioma. Some clones in this sample may be carry-over from other donors' samples. CDR3 loop: CASSSRLNEQFF. CDR3 sequence (DNA): TGTGCCAGCAGTTCTAGGCTCAATGAGCAGTTCTTC.